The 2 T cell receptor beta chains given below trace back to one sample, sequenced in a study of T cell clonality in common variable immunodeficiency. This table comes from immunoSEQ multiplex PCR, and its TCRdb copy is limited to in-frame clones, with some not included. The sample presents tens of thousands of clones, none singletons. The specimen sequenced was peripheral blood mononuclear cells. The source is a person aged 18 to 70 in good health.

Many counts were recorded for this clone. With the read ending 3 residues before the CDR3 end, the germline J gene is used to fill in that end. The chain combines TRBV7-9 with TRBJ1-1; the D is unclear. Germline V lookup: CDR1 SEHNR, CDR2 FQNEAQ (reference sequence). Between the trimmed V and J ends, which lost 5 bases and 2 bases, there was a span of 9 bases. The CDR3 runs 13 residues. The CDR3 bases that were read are TGTGCCAGCAGCCAAGCGGATAACACTGAA. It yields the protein CASSQADNTE. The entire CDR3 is CASSQADNTEAFF.

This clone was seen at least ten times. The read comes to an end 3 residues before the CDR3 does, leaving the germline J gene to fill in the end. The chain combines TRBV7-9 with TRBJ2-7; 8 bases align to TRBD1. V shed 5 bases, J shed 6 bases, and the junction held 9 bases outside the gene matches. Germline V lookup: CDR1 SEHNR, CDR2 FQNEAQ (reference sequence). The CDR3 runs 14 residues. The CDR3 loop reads CASSPRTGSAEQYF. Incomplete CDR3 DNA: TGTGCCAGCAGCCCCAGGACAGGGTCGGCCGAG.